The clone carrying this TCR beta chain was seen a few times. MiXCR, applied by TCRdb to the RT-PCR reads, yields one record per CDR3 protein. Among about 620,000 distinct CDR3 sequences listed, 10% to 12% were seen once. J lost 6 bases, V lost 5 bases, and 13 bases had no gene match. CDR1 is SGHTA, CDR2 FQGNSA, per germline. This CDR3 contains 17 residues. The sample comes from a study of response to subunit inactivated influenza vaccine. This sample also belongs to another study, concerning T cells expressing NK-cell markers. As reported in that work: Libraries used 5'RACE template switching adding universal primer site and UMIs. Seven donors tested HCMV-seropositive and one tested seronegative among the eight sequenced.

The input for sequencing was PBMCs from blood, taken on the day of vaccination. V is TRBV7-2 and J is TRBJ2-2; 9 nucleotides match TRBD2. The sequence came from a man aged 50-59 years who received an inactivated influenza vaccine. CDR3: CASSLGLSGGYAGELFF. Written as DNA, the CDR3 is TGTGCCAGCAGCCTGGGTCTGAGCGGGGGGTATGCCGGGGAGCTGTTTTTT.